Presented here are 30 T cell receptor beta chains from one specimen sequenced in a study of CD8+ T cells in alopecia areata. Following RNA extraction, reverse transcription yielded cDNA that acted as the sequencing template. The assay was immunoSEQ multiplex PCR, and TCRdb's table has in-frame clones only and misses some. In the table there are about 180,000 clones, about 63% of which are singletons. The material was CD4+ T cells sorted from blood, obtained at week 0. The source is a human donor with alopecia areata.

The chain uses TRBV7-9 and TRBJ2-1, with TRBD1 identical over 7 bases. The CDR3 runs 15 residues. In germline, CDR1 is SEHNR, CDR2 FQNEAQ (reference sequence). The V gene end was trimmed by 5 bases and the J gene end by 3 bases; junction bases not matched to a gene: 7. CDR3 sequence: CASSRTGTDYNEQFF. The CDR3 coding sequence is TGTGCCAGCAGCCGGACCGGGACAGACTACAATGAGCAGTTCTTC.

The chain employs TRBV5-4 and TRBJ2-1, with TRBD2 matching 7 bases. Germline loops: CDR1 SGHNT, CDR2 YYREEE (reference sequence). The J segment lost 10 bases and the V segment lost 3 bases, leaving 13 bases of the junction unmatched. The CDR3 runs to 15 residues. CDR3: CASSSRTSRGGEQFF. CDR3 bases: TGTGCCAGCAGCTCCAGGACTAGTCGGGGAGGAGAGCAGTTCTTC.

This sequence joins TRBV6-5 and TRBJ2-1; D might be TRBD2 (6 bases). V lost 7 bases and J lost 4, with 14 bases in between. Germline CDR1 is MNHEY and CDR2 is SVGAGI. The CDR3 contains 14 residues. The CDR3 bases are TGTGCCAGCACCCAACCCGGGACTTACAATGAGCAGTTCTTC. It encodes CASTQPGTYNEQFF.

The chain combines TRBV29-1 with TRBJ1-2, with D perhaps TRBD1 (5 bases). V was cut by 4 bases and J by 6 bases, with 15 bases left in between. CDR1 is SQVTM, CDR2 ANQGSEA, per germline. CDR3 length: 13 residues. CDR3 nucleotides: TGCAGCGTTGGTGCATCTTGGGGGAATGGCTACACCTTC. This translates into CSVGASWGNGYTF.

The rearrangement links TRBV29-1 to TRBJ2-5; TRBD2 is a possible D gene (5 bases). The CDR3 is 12 amino acids. Germline CDR1 reads SQVTM; CDR2 reads ANQGSEA. Trimming took 4 bases from V and 2 from J, leaving 8 bases between them. The CDR3 loop is CSVVRGQETQYF. The DNA of the CDR3 is TGCAGCGTTGTTCGGGGACAAGAGACCCAGTACTTC.

As for this clone: The limits of the CDR3 on the DNA are not certain, so only TCRdb's listed CDR3 is given. The chain combines TRBV11-2 with TRBJ2-2. Germline CDR1 reads SGHAT; CDR2 reads FQNNGV. The CDR3 has 16 amino acids, counting both end residues. The CDR3 loop reads CASSSFGAANTGELFF.

V and J are TRBV18 and TRBJ2-7; D is undetermined. Trimming removed 1 base from V and 1 base from J, with 2 bases in between. CDR3 length equals 12 residues. Germline loops: CDR1 KGHSH, CDR2 LQKENI. The CDR3 DNA reads TGTGCCAGCTCACCACGGTCCTACGAGCAGTACTTC. It codes for CASSPRSYEQYF. The full variable domain, with the rest looked up from reference TRBV18 and TRBJ2-7, is NAGVMQNPRHLVRRRGQEARLRCSPMKGHSHVYWYRQLPEEGLKFMVYLQKENIIDESGMPKERFSAEFPKEGPSILRIQQVVRGDSAAYFCASSPRSYEQYFGPGTRLTVT.

The rearrangement links TRBV5-1 to TRBJ2-7, with 8 positions matching TRBD1. V was pared by 4 bases and J by 0 bases, with 6 bases of the junction left unmatched. There are 15 residues in the CDR3. CDR1 is SGHRS and CDR2 is YFSETQ in the germline V gene. CDR3 in DNA: TGCGCCAGCAGCCCGGGACAGGTGATCTCCTACGAGCAGTACTTC. Amino acids: CASSPGQVISYEQYF.

V gene TRBV5-1 combines with J gene TRBJ1-2, with a weak D call TRBD1 (6 bases). Per the germline V gene, CDR1 is SGHRS and CDR2 is YFSETQ. This CDR3 is built from 15 residues. The V end was cut by 0 bases, the J end by 6 bases, with 15 bases between. This chain's CDR3 is CASSLAGNRDHGYTF. The CDR3 coding sequence is TGCGCCAGCAGCTTGGCCGGTAACAGGGACCATGGCTACACCTTC.

The chain is built from TRBV7-6 and TRBJ1-2; D is unresolved. This CDR3 contains 14 residues. CDR1 is SGHVS and CDR2 is FNYEAQ in the germline V gene. The ends were cut back, 1 base at V and 7 bases at J, with 13 bases in the middle. The CDR3 bases are TGTGCCAGCAGCTTAGTCAACGGAGAGTCTGGCTACACCTTC. It translates to CASSLVNGESGYTF.

This clone occurred a few times. This chain connects TRBV7-9 to TRBJ2-1, with TRBD2 as a possible D gene (7 bases). The V gene's germline CDR1 is SEHNR and CDR2 FQNEAQ (reference sequence). Trimming left V 3 bases short and J 15 bases short, with 15 bases between. This CDR3 is built from 12 residues. In DNA, the CDR3 is TGTGCCAGCAGCTTGACTAGCCAGGGGTGGTTCTTC. Its translation: CASSLTSQGWFF.

The rearrangement links TRBV23-1 to TRBJ1-1; D gene ambiguous. TRBV23-1 is identified as an open reading frame with a role that is uncertain. V lost 3 bases to trimming and J lost 1 base, with 3 bases between them. The CDR3 is 12 residues long. The CDR3 here is CASSHGNTEAFF. The CDR3 DNA reads as TGCGCCAGCAGTCATGGGAACACTGAAGCTTTCTTT.

This clone was detected many times. J is TRBJ1-6 and V is TRBV13; maybe TRBD1 (5 bases). This CDR3 contains 15 residues. Germline V lookup: CDR1 PRHDT, CDR2 FYEKMQ (reference sequence). The V gene lost 0 bases and the J gene lost 9 bases, with 12 bases spanning the gap. The CDR3 sequence: CASSLGAREVSPLHF. As DNA, the CDR3 is TGTGCCAGCAGCTTAGGCGCCAGGGAGGTTTCACCCCTCCACTTT.

This chain links TRBV25-1 with TRBJ2-6, with D perhaps matching TRBD1 (5 bases). The V and J ends lost 3 bases and 0 bases respectively, with 12 bases between them. Germline CDR1 is MGHDK and CDR2 is SYGVNS. CDR3 length: 17 residues. CDR3 sequence (DNA): TGTGCCAGCAGTGAGTCGGTGGGGCTCTCTGGGGCCAACGTCCTGACTTTC. This sequence encodes CASSESVGLSGANVLTF.

This clone was seen more than once but under ten times. V is TRBV27 and J is TRBJ1-1; TRBD1 agrees at 7 bases. V shed 7 bases and J 6 bases; nucleotides not matched to a gene: 5. CDR3 length: 12 residues. Germline V gene data show CDR1 as MNHEY and CDR2 as SMNVEV (reference sequence). Written as DNA, the CDR3 is TGTGCCAGCAAAACAGGGGACGCTGAAGCTTTCTTT. Translated, it gives CASKTGDAEAFF.

This chain links TRBV7-9 with TRBJ2-1, with 11 positions matching TRBD2. V shed 5 bases and J 8 bases; nucleotides not matched to a gene: 14. Looked up from germline, CDR1 is SEHNR and CDR2 is FQNEAQ (reference sequence). The CDR3 has 17 residues. CDR3 in amino acids: CASSLRTSGGLFHEQFF. The CDR3 bases are TGTGCCAGCAGCCTCCGAACTAGCGGGGGTTTGTTCCATGAGCAGTTCTTC.

The chain uses TRBV30 and TRBJ1-1, with unresolved D. Per the germline V gene, CDR1 is GTSNPN and CDR2 is SVGIG (reference sequence). This CDR3 is 13 amino acids long. V was pared by 2 bases and J by 0 bases, with 7 bases between. The CDR3 sequence: CAWSPKMNTEAFF. CDR3 coding DNA: TGTGCCTGGAGTCCAAAGATGAACACTGAAGCTTTCTTT.

V and J are TRBV28 and TRBJ1-5, with a weak D call TRBD1 (5 bases). V lost 7 bases, J lost 7 bases, and 17 bases lay in between. Germline CDR1 MDHEN, CDR2 SYDVKM. The CDR3 is 14 residues long. CDR3 DNA sequence: TGTGCCAGCACCTTGGGGCAGCCCCGCCAGCCCCAGCATTTT. Amino acids: CASTLGQPRQPQHF.

V and J are TRBV23-1 and TRBJ1-1; D possibly corresponds to TRBD1 (5 bases). TRBV23-1 is marked as an open reading frame, function uncertain. The CDR3 spans 18 residues. V gave up 0 bases and J gave up 3 bases, with 20 bases separating them. CDR3 DNA sequence: TGCGCCAGCAGTCAATCGAAGGGCGGGGCCTCGGGTCACACTGAAGCTTTCTTT. Protein sequence: CASSQSKGGASGHTEAFF.

The chain joins TRBV25-1 to TRBJ2-6; TRBD1 matches at 7 bases. Germline V gene data show CDR1 as MGHDK and CDR2 as SYGVNS. This CDR3 region has 17 residues. V lost 2 bases, J lost 1 base, and 5 bases stayed unmatched. The CDR3 DNA is TGTGCCAGCAGTGAACCTGACAGGGAGTCTGGGGCCAACGTCCTGACTTTC. It yields the protein CASSEPDRESGANVLTF.

This rearrangement joins TRBV30 to TRBJ2-5; TRBD1 matches 7 bases. CDR1 GTSNPN and CDR2 SVGIG come from the germline V gene (reference sequence). J lost 5 bases, V lost 0 bases, and 15 bases had no gene match. The length of the CDR3 is 17 residues. The CDR3 loop reads CAWSVSGYRGNGETQYF. CDR3 DNA sequence: TGTGCCTGGAGTGTCTCAGGGTACAGGGGAAATGGGGAGACCCAGTACTTC.

The J gene is TRBJ1-5, the V gene TRBV30, with D maybe TRBD1 (5 bases). With 2 bases removed from V and 6 bases from J, the gap between germline ends came to 11 bases. The CDR3 sequence is 13 residues long. Per the germline V gene, CDR1 is GTSNPN and CDR2 is SVGIG (reference sequence). The chain's CDR3 is CAWSKAGLQPQHF. CDR3 sequence (DNA): TGTGCCTGGAGTAAGGCAGGGCTTCAGCCCCAGCATTTT.

The V call is TRBV6-5, the J call TRBJ1-2, with TRBD1 identical over 9 bases. The ends lost 6 bases at V and 5 bases at J; junction bases unmatched: 7. The CDR3 sequence is 14 residues long. Germline CDR1 is MNHEY and CDR2 is SVGAGI. The CDR3 bases are TGTGCCAGCAGCCCGAACAGGGGGCATTATGGCTACACCTTC. Translated: CASSPNRGHYGYTF.

This sequence joins TRBV30 and TRBJ2-1, with no clear D. The length of the CDR3 is 15 residues. Trimming took off 0 bases at V and 2 bases at J, with 11 bases between the two ends. Germline V lookup: CDR1 GTSNPN, CDR2 SVGIG (reference sequence). In DNA, the CDR3 is TGTGCCTGGAGTGTAGCAGGTCTTCCCTACAATGAGCAGTTCTTC. It translates to CAWSVAGLPYNEQFF.

The genes are TRBV29-1 and TRBJ2-7; 8 nucleotides agree with TRBD1. The CDR3 contains 13 residues. Germline V gene lookup returns CDR1 SQVTM and CDR2 ANQGSEA. The V gene end was trimmed by 7 bases and the J gene end by 5 bases; junction bases not matched to a gene: 10. CDR3 sequence reads: CSASQGEVNEQYF. In DNA, the CDR3 is TGCAGCGCGTCACAGGGGGAGGTCAACGAGCAGTACTTC.

The chain links TRBV27 to TRBJ2-2; possibly TRBD1 or TRBD2 for D (5 bases each). Trimming took off 6 bases at V and 4 bases at J, with 15 bases between the two ends. Looked up from germline, CDR1 is MNHEY and CDR2 is SMNVEV (reference sequence). The CDR3 loop spans 15 amino acids. CDR3 DNA: TGTGCCAGCAGCCTGAGGGCAGGGACCACCGGGGAGCTGTTTTTT. Translating gives CASSLRAGTTGELFF.

The chain uses TRBV29-1 and TRBJ2-1; TRBD2 is a possible D gene (6 bases). CDR3 length: 11 amino acids. V shed 8 bases and J shed 9 bases, with 14 bases lying between them. The V gene's germline CDR1 is SQVTM and CDR2 ANQGSEA. The CDR3 loop is CSSSGPGEQFF. DNA for the CDR3: TGCAGCTCCAGCGGGCCGGGTGAGCAGTTCTTC.

This chain uses TRBV5-1 with TRBJ1-4; D is perhaps TRBD1 (5 bases). There are 14 residues in the CDR3. Between the trimmed V and J ends, which lost 4 bases and 4 bases, there was a span of 11 bases. CDR1 and CDR2 from the germline V gene are SGHRS and YFSETQ. The CDR3 DNA sequence: TGCGCCAGCAGCCGATCGACAGATAATGAAAAACTGTTTTTT. Protein: CASSRSTDNEKLFF.

This clone was observed a handful of times. The rearrangement uses TRBV5-1 and TRBJ1-2, with D uncertain. This CDR3 is built from 15 residues. Germline-derived CDR1 and CDR2 are SGHRS and YFSETQ. The germline V and J ends were trimmed by 1 base and 0 bases, with 10 bases remaining between them. The CDR3 region is CASSLTTTANYGYTF. In DNA, the CDR3 is TGCGCCAGCAGCTTGACGACGACGGCTAACTATGGCTACACCTTC.

The genes are TRBV6-6 and TRBJ2-3, with D hard to call. The V end was cut by 6 bases, the J end by 5 bases, with 9 bases between. Germline V lookup: CDR1 MNHNY, CDR2 SVGAGI (reference sequence). The CDR3 has 12 amino acids. The chain's CDR3 is CASSRPEDTQYF. The DNA for the CDR3 is TGTGCCAGCAGCCGACCTGAAGATACGCAGTATTTT.